This TCR beta chain was found in a study of cytomegalovirus exposure and HLA in healthy donors. Whole-study results and caveats: It was in a later analysis that TCR association rates were seen to vary by HLA locus, highest for DRB1 and lowest for HLA-C. Earlier analysis looked at TCR beta V segments, and most were productive about 90% or about 30% of the time.

The table lists this clone with a few counts. Its specificity is not known. Healthy individuals who donated bone marrow served as the donors. The PCR contained 60 Vbeta and 13 Jbeta primers. Profiling relied on immunoSEQ multiplex PCR, and the TCRdb table lists in-frame clones only, not all of them. The sample lists more than 150,000 clones, 84% seen once, with about 2.6% in the top ten. Germline CDR1 reads SGHTA; CDR2 reads FQGNSA. With 6 bases clipped from V and 2 bases from J, the junction kept 4 bases outside the gene matches. The CDR3 spans 15 residues. The chain uses TRBV7-2 and TRBJ2-5; 12 bases map to TRBD2. This TCR derives from a woman between 50 and 59 years old in good health and CMV-seropositive. The material sequenced was PBMCs. The CDR3 DNA is TGTGCCAGCAGGAGACTAGCGGGGGCTCAAGAGACCCAGTACTTC. It specifies CASRRLAGAQETQYF. The variable domain in full, completed from reference TRBV7-2 and TRBJ2-5, reads GAGVSQSPSNKVTEKGKDVELRCDPISGHTALYWYRQSLGQGLEFLIYFQGNSAPDKSGLPSDRFSAERTGGSVSTLTIQRTQQEDSAVYLCASRRLAGAQETQYFGPGTRLLVL.